These 19 T cell receptor beta chains were sequenced from one sample in a study of tumor-infiltrating lymphocytes in primary liver carcinoma. The study extracted blood RNA from unsorted whole blood and also extracted germline DNA. TCR beta cDNA came from about 470 ng total RNA, primed with a constant-region primer. Researchers made the TCR beta libraries by running three nested multiplex PCR rounds with slightly modified ARM-PCR. The study ran its first two PCR rounds for approximately 11 cycles each, using TRBV1-TRBV30 forward primers and a C-beta reverse primer. TCRdb re-called the multiplex PCR reads with MiXCR, one entry per CDR3 protein. The profile shows about 210,000 distinct CDR3 sequences, approximately 64% of them singletons. The sequenced sample consisted of peripheral blood. The receptor source for this set is a woman aged 55-75 years with primary liver carcinoma and hepatitis B virus infection.

In regard to this clonotype: This may be a read error: a much more frequent sequence differs by one nucleotide. In this CDR3 the conserved last residue, phenylalanine or tryptophan, is missing, so a read error is likely. CDR3 amino acids: CASRHTVSNEKLFL. For the CDR3, the DNA is TGTGCCAGCAGGCACACCGTGTCTAATGAAAAACTGTTTTTG. The chain carries TRBV6-6 and TRBJ1-4; the D is unclear. V gave up 6 bases and J gave up 3 bases, with 11 bases separating them. The CDR3 totals 14 residues. Germline CDR1 reads MNHNY; CDR2 reads SVGAGI (reference sequence).

Worth noting for this clonotype: The missing conserved phenylalanine or tryptophan at the end of this CDR3 makes a read error likely. V is TRBV13 and J is TRBJ2-1; 8 bases align to TRBD2. CDR3 length: 16 residues. The germline V gene encodes CDR1 PRHDT and CDR2 FYEKMQ (reference sequence). Losses at the gene ends were 4 bases for V and 3 bases for J; bases not matched to a gene: 8. The CDR3 sequence: CASSSGWLAGYNEQFI. CDR3 in DNA: TGTGCCAGCAGCTCAGGTTGGCTAGCGGGCTACAATGAGCAGTTCATC.

In its sample, this clonotype was seen once. At one of its ends the junction is not consistent with the germline gene, which may arise from a read error. The rearrangement joins TRBV29-1 to TRBJ2-1, with TRBD1 identical over 7 bases. CDR1 is SQVTM and CDR2 is ANQGSEA in the germline V gene. The CDR3 is 16 residues long. Written as DNA, the CDR3 is TGTAGCGTTGATCCTGGACGAACAGGGGACAACAATGAGCAGTTCTTC. This sequence encodes CSVDPGRTGDNNEQFF.

The CDR3 loop is CASSQGVSALAKNIQYF. CDR3 nucleotides: TGCGCCAGCAGCCAAGGGGTTTCAGCCCTAGCCAAAAACATTCAGTACTTC. V is TRBV4-1 and J is TRBJ2-4; D remains unclear. The CDR3 totals 17 residues. Trimming stripped 1 base from V and 0 bases from J, with 13 bases between. From germline, CDR1 is MGHRA and CDR2 YSYEKL.

As to this clonotype: A read error may explain this, as a much larger clone is one base away. The CDR3 DNA follows: TGTGCCTCCGGGGGGACTAGCGTCAATGAGCAGTTCTTC. Translating gives CASGGTSVNEQFF. The chain links TRBV10-3 to TRBJ2-1; TRBD2 aligns across 10 bases. The CDR3 runs to 13 residues. CDR1 and CDR2 from the germline V gene are ENHRY and SYGVKD. With 11 bases clipped from V and 6 bases from J, the junction kept 7 bases outside the gene matches.

Details on this clonotype: A much larger clone sits a single nucleotide away, making a read error possible. The chain couples TRBV12-5 to TRBJ1-2, with D uncertain. Germline CDR1 is LGHNT and CDR2 is FRNRAP. This CDR3 region has 14 residues. V lost 5 bases to trimming and J lost 6 bases, with 16 bases between them. The CDR3 nucleotides read TGTGCTAGTGGTCCAACCGGGCCCGCCGATGGCTACACCTTC. It yields the protein CASGPTGPADGYTF.

In regard to this clonotype: This could be a read error, since a much larger clone is one nucleotide away. The V gene is TRBV6-5, the J gene TRBJ2-7; D not certain. CDR1 is MNHEY, CDR2 SVGAGI, per germline. The CDR3 runs 13 residues. The CDR3 protein is CVSSYSNRREQYF. For the CDR3, the DNA is TGTGTCAGCAGTTACTCGAACCGTAGGGAGCAGTACTTC.

As regards this clonotype: Lacking the conserved final phenylalanine or tryptophan, this CDR3 likely reflects a read error. The chain recombines TRBV11-3 with TRBJ2-7, with D hard to call. CDR3 length equals 14 residues. Between the trimmed V and J ends, which lost 2 bases and 0 bases, there was a span of 8 bases. CDR1 SGHNT and CDR2 YENEEA come from the germline V gene. CDR3 in amino acids: CASSLRRSSYEQYI. The CDR3 DNA follows: TGTGCCAGCAGCTTAAGGCGGAGCTCCTACGAGCAGTACATC.

This clonotype was recorded a few times. The genes are TRBV15 and TRBJ2-1; D may be TRBD1 (6 bases). Trimming pared 0 bases from V and 2 bases from J, leaving 17 bases between. In germline, CDR1 is LNHNV, CDR2 YYDKDF (reference sequence). The CDR3 runs to 18 residues. The CDR3 loop is CATSRDAGTIHPYNEQFF. As DNA, the CDR3 is TGTGCCACCAGCAGAGACGCCGGGACAATTCACCCCTACAATGAGCAGTTCTTC.

About this clonotype: Since no conserved phenylalanine or tryptophan closes the CDR3, a read error is the likely cause. The V gene is TRBV11-2, the J gene TRBJ1-1; D unclear. Germline CDR1 is SGHAT and CDR2 is FQNNGV. The CDR3 is made up of 13 amino acids. CDR3 nucleotides: TGTACCAGCAGCTTATACAGGAACACTGAAGCTTTCCTT. Its protein is CTSSLYRNTEAFL.

Details on this clonotype: A junction boundary mismatches the germline segment, possibly from a read error. The chain links TRBV11-2 to TRBJ2-3; the D gene is possibly TRBD1 (5 bases). CDR3 length equals 15 residues. Germline V lookup: CDR1 SGHAT, CDR2 FQNNGV. Here the CDR3 DNA reads TGTGCCATCAGCTCCCAGGGCTGTAGCACAGATACACAGTATTTT. Its translation is CAISSQGCSTDTQYF.

This clonotype has just a few counts. This chain links TRBV28 with TRBJ2-7; 8 bases line up with TRBD2. Losses at the gene ends were 3 bases for V and 5 bases for J; bases not matched to a gene: 9. CDR3 length: 15 residues. Germline CDR1 and CDR2: MDHEN and SYDVKM. CDR3 nucleotides: TGTGCCAGCAGTTTGTTTCCAGCGGGAGACAACGAGCAGTACTTC. Encoded protein: CASSLFPAGDNEQYF.

Concerning this clonotype itself: The conserved closing phenylalanine or tryptophan is absent in this CDR3, likely reflecting a read error. Here the CDR3 DNA reads TGCGCCAGCAGTGTTCGCGGGAGGGCCGGGGATGAGCAGTTCCTC. This codes for CASSVRGRAGDEQFL. The genes are TRBV10-1 and TRBJ2-1; 9 bases align to TRBD2. After removal of 4 bases from V and 8 bases from J, the junction contained 9 bases not matched to a gene. CDR3 length: 15 residues. Germline assignment: CDR1 WNHNN and CDR2 SYGVQD (reference sequence).

The V call is TRBV18, the J call TRBJ2-1, with TRBD2 matching 13 bases. The junction had 7 bases not matched to a gene; V was cut back by 3 bases and J by 5 bases. This CDR3 spans 17 amino acids. Germline assignment: CDR1 KGHSH and CDR2 LQKENI. In DNA, the CDR3 is TGTGCCAGCTCACCCCCAACCGGGACTAGCGGGAACAATGAGCAGTTCTTC. Amino acid sequence: CASSPPTGTSGNNEQFF.

In regard to this clonotype: At one boundary the junction diverges from the germline segment, which might be a read error. This chain links TRBV11-2 with TRBJ1-1; TRBD1 agrees at 9 bases. CDR3 length: 14 amino acids. Germline CDR1 SGHAT, CDR2 FQNNGV. The CDR3 DNA follows: TGTGCCAGCAGTTCCGGGACAGGGTACACTGAGGCTTTCTTT. It yields the protein CASSSGTGYTEAFF. The full variable domain, rest sourced from reference TRBV11-2 and TRBJ1-1, is EAGVAQSPRYKIIEKRQSVAFWCNPISGHATLYWYQQILGQGPKLLIQFQNNGVVDDSQLPKDRFSAERLKGVDSTLKIQPAKLEDSAVYLCASSSGTGYTEAFFGQGTRLTVV.

V and J are TRBV14 and TRBJ2-1; a possible D gene is TRBD1 (5 bases). Germline V lookup: CDR1 SGHDN, CDR2 FVKESK. The germline V and J ends were trimmed by 2 bases and 7 bases, with 12 bases remaining between them. The CDR3 totals 14 residues. CDR3 in DNA: TGTGCCAGCAGCCAAAATGGGGCCCTAAATGAGCAGTTCTTC. As protein: CASSQNGALNEQFF. Together with reference TRBV14 and TRBJ2-1, the CDR3 gives the full variable domain: EAGVTQFPSHSVIEKGQTVTLRCDPISGHDNLYWYRRVMGKEIKFLLHFVKESKQDESGMPNNRFLAERTGGTYSTLKVQPAELEDSGVYFCASSQNGALNEQFFGPGTRLTVL.

Details on this clonotype: A clone one base away is much larger, so this may be a read error. J is TRBJ2-3 and V is TRBV4-2, with D possibly being TRBD1 or TRBD2 (5 bases each). The CDR3 spans 16 residues. CDR1 and CDR2 from the germline V gene are LGHNA and YNFKEQ. Written as DNA, the CDR3 is TGTGCCGGCAGCCAACCAACCGGGACCACCACAGATACGCAGTATTTT. This gives the protein CAGSQPTGTTTDTQYF.

This sequence joins TRBV13 and TRBJ2-5, with D possibly called TRBD1 or TRBD2 (5 bases each). CDR1 is PRHDT and CDR2 is FYEKMQ in the germline V gene (reference sequence). Trimming removed 5 bases at V and 9 bases at J, with 16 bases between. The CDR3 length is 13 residues. CDR3 bases: TGTGCCAGCAGCCGGACAATGAACGGGGCCCAGTACTTC. It is translated as CASSRTMNGAQYF.

This rearrangement joins TRBV12-5 to TRBJ1-2, with 7 bases that match TRBD1. Trimming removed 1 base from V and 2 bases from J; junction bases left unmatched: 16. Germline CDR1 and CDR2: LGHNT and FRNRAP. This CDR3 has 19 residues. CDR3: CASGLDKTGEVFRNYGYTF. CDR3 sequence (DNA): TGTGCTAGTGGTTTGGATAAAACAGGGGAAGTTTTTAGGAACTATGGCTACACCTTC.